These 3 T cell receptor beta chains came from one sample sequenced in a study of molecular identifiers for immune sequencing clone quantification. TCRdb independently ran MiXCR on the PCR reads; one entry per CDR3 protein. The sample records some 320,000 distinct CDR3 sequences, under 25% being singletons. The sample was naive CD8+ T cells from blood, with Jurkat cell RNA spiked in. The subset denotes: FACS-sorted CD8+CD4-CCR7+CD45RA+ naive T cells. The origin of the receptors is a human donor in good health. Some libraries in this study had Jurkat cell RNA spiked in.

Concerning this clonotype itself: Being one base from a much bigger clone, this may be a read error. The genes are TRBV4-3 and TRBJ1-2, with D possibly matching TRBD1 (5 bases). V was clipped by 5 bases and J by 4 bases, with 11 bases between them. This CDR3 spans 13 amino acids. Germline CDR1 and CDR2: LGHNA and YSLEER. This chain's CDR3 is CASSYVDSYGYTF. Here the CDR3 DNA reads TGCGCCAGCAGCTACGTCGACAGCTATGGCTACACCTTC.

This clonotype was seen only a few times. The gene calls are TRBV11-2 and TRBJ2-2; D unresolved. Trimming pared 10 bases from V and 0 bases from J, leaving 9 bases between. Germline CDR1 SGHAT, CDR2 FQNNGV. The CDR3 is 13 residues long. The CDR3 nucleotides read TGTGCCACTGCACCCGCGAACACCGGGGAGCTGTTTTTT. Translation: CATAPANTGELFF.

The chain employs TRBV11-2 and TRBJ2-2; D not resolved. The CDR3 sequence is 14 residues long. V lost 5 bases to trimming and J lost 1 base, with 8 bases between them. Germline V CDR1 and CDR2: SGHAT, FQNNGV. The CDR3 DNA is TGTGCCAGCAGCAGTATTCGGAACACCGGGGAGCTGTTTTTT. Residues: CASSSIRNTGELFF.